The 18 T cell receptor beta chains below were found in one sample sequenced in a study of blood T cell repertoires in COVID-19. Libraries were prepared by immunoSEQ multiplex PCR; TCRdb keeps only in-frame clonotypes and omits some of them. Of approximately 160,000 clones listed, roughly four fifths are singletons. The sample consisted of peripheral blood. The receptors come from a woman aged 80 or over with acute or convalescent COVID-19.

This rearrangement joins TRBV6-6 to TRBJ2-7; TRBD1 matches at 9 bases. The CDR3 is 14 amino acids. Germline-derived CDR1 and CDR2 are MNHNY and SVGAGI (reference sequence). V was pared by 5 bases and J by 0 bases, with 2 bases of the junction left unmatched. CDR3 sequence: CASSGQGSSYEQYF. CDR3 sequence (DNA): TGTGCCAGCAGTGGACAGGGGAGCTCCTACGAGCAGTACTTC.

The chain joins TRBV7-2 to TRBJ2-6; D remains unclear. CDR1 SGHTA and CDR2 FQGNSA come from the germline V gene. The CDR3 sequence is 14 residues long. Trimming left V 2 bases short and J 2 bases short, with 4 bases between. The CDR3 nucleotides are TGTGCCAGCAGCTTACCCGCTGGGGCCAACGTCCTGACTTTC. Protein product: CASSLPAGANVLTF.

The chain uses TRBV27 and TRBJ2-7; the D is unclear. Germline lookup yields CDR1 MNHEY and CDR2 SMNVEV (reference sequence). This CDR3 is 13 amino acids long. The V and J ends lost 5 bases and 3 bases respectively, with 11 bases between them. The CDR3 is CASSTRANYEQYF. The DNA of the CDR3 is TGTGCCAGCAGTACTCGCGCAAACTACGAGCAGTACTTC.

This chain joins TRBV6-2 or TRBV6-3 and TRBJ1-2; possible D gene TRBD1, 6 bases. The germline CDR1 and CDR2 sequences are MNHEY and SVGEGT. Trimming took off 1 base at V and 4 bases at J, with 13 bases between the two ends. The CDR3 spans 15 residues. The CDR3 is CASSYFSGGSYGYTF. Written as DNA, the CDR3 is TGTGCCAGCAGTTACTTTAGTGGGGGCTCCTATGGCTACACCTTC.

The CDR3 sequence is CASSYPLARNEQFF. As DNA, the CDR3 is TGTGCCAGCAGCTACCCTTTAGCGAGGAATGAGCAGTTCTTC. The chain carries TRBV5-4 and TRBJ2-1; possibly TRBD2 for D (5 bases). CDR1 is SGHNT and CDR2 is YYREEE in the germline V gene (reference sequence). V lost 3 bases and J lost 7, with 14 bases in between. The CDR3 runs to 14 residues. The variable domain in full, completed from reference TRBV5-4 and TRBJ2-1, reads ETGVTQSPTHLIKTRGQQVTLRCSSQSGHNTVSWYQQALGQGPQFIFQYYREEENGRGNFPPRFSGLQFPNYSSELNVNALELDDSALYLCASSYPLARNEQFFGPGTRLTVL.

The chain couples TRBV19 to TRBJ1-2, with a possible D match to TRBD1 (6 bases). Trimming cost V 9 bases and J 5 bases, with 13 bases left between them. Germline CDR1 is LNHDA and CDR2 is SQIVND (reference sequence). This CDR3 has 12 amino acids. The chain's CDR3 is CASRDTGYGYTF. DNA for the CDR3: TGTGCCAGCAGGGACACAGGATATGGCTACACCTTC.

This clone is a singleton in its sample. This chain's CDR3 is CAISVARGSTDTDTQYF. The CDR3 bases are TGTGCCATCAGTGTCGCCCGGGGATCTACGGATACAGATACGCAGTATTTT. The J gene is TRBJ2-3, the V gene TRBV10-3; tentative D call: TRBD2 (5 bases). Trimming shortened V by 4 bases and J by 3 bases, and 20 bases separated the two germline ends. The length of the CDR3 is 17 residues. The germline V gene encodes CDR1 ENHRY and CDR2 SYGVKD.

The V gene is TRBV19, the J gene TRBJ1-2; D possibly corresponds to TRBD1 (6 bases). V lost 7 bases to trimming and J lost 6 bases, with 18 bases between them. The CDR3 contains 14 residues. Germline CDR1 and CDR2: LNHDA and SQIVND (reference sequence). CDR3 DNA sequence: TGTGCCAGTACAACCACTGGCAGGGGCAATGGCTACACCTTC. It is translated as CASTTTGRGNGYTF. Full variable domain (outside the CDR3, taken from reference TRBV19 and TRBJ1-2): DGGITQSPKYLFRKEGQNVTLSCEQNLNHDAMYWYRQDPGQGLRLIYYSQIVNDFQKGDIAEGYSVSREKKESFPLTVTSAQKNPTAFYLCASTTTGRGNGYTFGSGTRLTVV.

The chain carries TRBV11-1 and TRBJ1-1; a weak D match, TRBD1 (5 bases). The CDR3 covers 17 residues. Germline CDR1 is SGHAT and CDR2 is FQDESV (reference sequence). The V and J ends lost 0 bases and 1 base respectively, with 15 bases between them. The CDR3 loop is CASSLAGLLRGNTEAFF. The CDR3 region has the DNA TGTGCCAGCAGCTTAGCGGGACTTTTAAGGGGGAACACTGAAGCTTTCTTT.

This chain links TRBV18 with TRBJ2-1; 7 bases are shared with TRBD1. The germline CDR1 and CDR2 sequences are KGHSH and LQKENI. The CDR3 is made up of 17 amino acids. V trimming: 2 bases; J trimming: 5 bases; junction bases outside the gene matches: 12. DNA for the CDR3: TGTGCCAGCTCACCAATCTCGACAGGGTGGTTAGACAATGAGCAGTTCTTC. It specifies CASSPISTGWLDNEQFF.

The chain employs TRBV7-9 and TRBJ2-7; D ambiguous. The CDR3 is 11 amino acids. V lost 3 bases to trimming and J lost 6 bases, with 6 bases between them. Looked up from germline, CDR1 is SEHNR and CDR2 is FQNEAQ (reference sequence). Written as DNA, the CDR3 is TGTGCCAGCAGCTTCGGTCTCGAGCAGTACTTC. Its translation: CASSFGLEQYF.

In its sample, this clone was seen once. The chain has TRBV29-1 and TRBJ1-5, with TRBD1 matching 8 bases. Unmatched junction bases numbered 0, after V lost 5 bases and J lost 0 bases. In germline, CDR1 is SQVTM, CDR2 ANQGSEA. The CDR3 extends over 13 amino acids. The CDR3 here is CSVQGASNQPQHF. CDR3 nucleotide sequence: TGCAGCGTTCAGGGGGCTAGCAATCAGCCCCAGCATTTT.

This clone was seen only once. The chain links TRBV7-9 to TRBJ1-6; D unresolved. The CDR3 covers 14 residues. Trimming shortened V by 6 bases and J by 9 bases, and 15 bases separated the two germline ends. The germline gives CDR1 SEHNR, CDR2 FQNEAQ (reference sequence). The CDR3 DNA reads TGTGCCAGCAGTCTCCCCCATCTTAGTTCACCCCTCCACTTT. Translating gives CASSLPHLSSPLHF.

This chain joins TRBV10-3 and TRBJ1-5; maybe TRBD1 (5 bases). Between the trimmed V and J ends, which lost 6 bases and 3 bases, there was a span of 12 bases. This CDR3 is built from 14 residues. The V gene's germline CDR1 is ENHRY and CDR2 SYGVKD. The CDR3 DNA reads TGTGCCATCAGGGACGGGGGGGACAATCAGCCCCAGCATTTT. Translation gives CAIRDGGDNQPQHF.

The chain uses TRBV10-3 and TRBJ2-6; weak D call: TRBD1 (6 bases). The CDR3 runs 15 residues. CDR1 and CDR2 from the germline V gene are ENHRY and SYGVKD. V lost 5 bases, J lost 0 bases, and 8 bases lay in between. The chain's CDR3 is CAISIQGSGANVLTF. CDR3 nucleotides: TGTGCCATCAGTATACAGGGCTCTGGGGCCAACGTCCTGACTTTC.

Only a few counts were recorded for this clone. This chain joins TRBV7-2 and TRBJ2-1; D gene uncertain. The CDR3 has 14 residues. Trimming left V 1 base short and J 3 bases short, with 7 bases between. CDR1 SGHTA and CDR2 FQGNSA come from the germline V gene. The CDR3 DNA is TGTGCCAGCAGCTTAGGGGCCCTCTACAATGAGCAGTTCTTC. This translates into CASSLGALYNEQFF.

The rearrangement uses TRBV5-1 and TRBJ2-2; 11 positions agree with TRBD2. There are 14 residues in the CDR3. J was trimmed by 5 bases and V by 3 bases; bases with no gene match: 0. From germline, CDR1 is SGHRS and CDR2 YFSETQ. CDR3 loop: CASSWTSGTGELFF. CDR3 in DNA: TGCGCCAGCAGCTGGACTAGCGGGACCGGGGAGCTGTTTTTT.

In this sample, this clone turned up a few times. This rearrangement joins TRBV11-2 to TRBJ1-4, with 8 bases lining up with TRBD1. The CDR3 contains 14 residues. Looked up from germline, CDR1 is SGHAT and CDR2 is FQNNGV. Germline trimming cut 5 bases from V and 7 bases from J; bases unmatched to any gene: 6. CDR3 loop: CASSRGQASEKLFF. CDR3 sequence (DNA): TGTGCCAGCAGCCGGGGACAGGCCAGTGAAAAACTGTTTTTT.